The clone carrying this T cell receptor beta chain was seen ten or more times. Its antigen is unknown. The same CDR3 is also encoded by other DNA sequences in this sample. The data derive from a study of radiation and T cells in renal cell carcinoma. Study-wide context: Nephrectomy followed 15 Gy stereotactic body radiation by 4 weeks.

As for time point: blood 2 weeks post-SBRT. The treatment was: 15 Gy SBRT to primary tumor, nephrectomy 4 weeks later. General study results and limits: In blood, top tumor clones expanded by 2 weeks, shrinking by 4. No pretreatment tumor biopsies were available for baseline clonotypes.

Clones were sequenced by immunoSEQ multiplex PCR, and TCRdb holds only the in-frame ones, with some missing. The sample lists more than 95,000 clones, around 85% seen once, with 5% to 6.5% in the top ten. The ends were cut back, 1 base at V and 4 bases at J, with 14 bases in the middle. Germline V gives CDR1 SGHDT, CDR2 YYEEEE. There are 15 residues in the CDR3. The genes are TRBV5-6 and TRBJ2-5, with D possibly matching TRBD2 (6 bases). The starting material was blood, obtained from a patient whose treatment included radiotherapy and nephrectomy. The origin of this receptor is a man in his forties or fifties with renal cell carcinoma. The DNA of the CDR3 is TGTGCCAGCAGCTTGACCGGGACTCTGGGAGAGACCCAGTACTTC. Translation: CASSLTGTLGETQYF.